This TCR beta chain is drawn from a study of T cell changes during pregnancy in multiple sclerosis. A few counts support this clone. Method: immunoSEQ multiplex PCR; TCRdb's copy keeps in-frame clones and lacks some. The sample shows under 70,000 clones, 91% of them seen only once. CDR3 length: 15 amino acids. The ends lost 6 bases at V and 1 base at J; junction bases unmatched: 6. In germline, CDR1 is SNHLY, CDR2 FYNNEI. The TCR was taken from a female donor in good health, enrolled as a control in a pregnancy study. The rearrangement joins TRBV2 to TRBJ1-5; 7 nucleotides align to TRBD1. The material was peripheral blood, obtained in the third trimester of pregnancy. The CDR3 DNA follows: TGTGCCAGCAGCTTAGGGACAGTGAGCAATCAGCCCCAGCATTTT. Encoded protein: CASSLGTVSNQPQHF.